This T cell receptor (beta chain) originates from a study of cytomegalovirus exposure and HLA in healthy donors. Points from the study as a whole: A later analysis found that most CMV-associated TCR beta chains appeared HLA-restricted.

For this clone: Its antigen is not identified.

In the PCR, 60 Vbeta and 13 Jbeta primers were used. Only in-frame clones appear in the TCRdb table, and some are missing; sequencing was by immunoSEQ multiplex PCR. Recorded for this sample: approximately 130,000 clones. Per germline, CDR1 MNHEY and CDR2 SMNVEV (reference sequence). J was trimmed by 12 bases and V by 2 bases; bases with no gene match: 11. The CDR3 length is 15 residues. The specimen sequenced was PBMCs. The V and J genes are TRBV27 and TRBJ2-1; 9 nucleotides line up with TRBD2. This receptor was taken from a woman aged 55-69 years in good health and CMV-seronegative. As DNA, the CDR3 is TGTGCCAGCAGTTTAAGATTAGCGGGAGAAGTTGGGCAGTTCTTC. It yields the protein CASSLRLAGEVGQFF.